The text below deals with one T cell receptor (beta chain). V trimming: 9 bases; J trimming: 6 bases; junction bases outside the gene matches: 8. The germline V gene encodes CDR1 LNHDA and CDR2 SQIVND (reference sequence). This CDR3 spans 13 amino acids. TCRdb re-analysed the RT-PCR reads in MiXCR, keeping a single row per CDR3 protein. The sample consists of about 570,000 distinct CDR3 sequences, 11% of them appearing once. The data originate from a study of response to subunit inactivated influenza vaccine. These data were likewise used in another study, on T cells expressing NK-cell markers. That work contributes: 5'RACE template switching with UMIs produced the TCR beta cDNA.

Material: PBMCs from blood, obtained on the day of vaccination. The receptor comes from a man aged 50-59 years who received an inactivated influenza vaccine. The chain links TRBV19 to TRBJ2-3, with 8 positions matching TRBD2. The CDR3 region is CASRGGVSDTQYF. Here the CDR3 DNA reads TGTGCCAGCCGGGGGGGGGTATCGGATACGCAGTATTTT.